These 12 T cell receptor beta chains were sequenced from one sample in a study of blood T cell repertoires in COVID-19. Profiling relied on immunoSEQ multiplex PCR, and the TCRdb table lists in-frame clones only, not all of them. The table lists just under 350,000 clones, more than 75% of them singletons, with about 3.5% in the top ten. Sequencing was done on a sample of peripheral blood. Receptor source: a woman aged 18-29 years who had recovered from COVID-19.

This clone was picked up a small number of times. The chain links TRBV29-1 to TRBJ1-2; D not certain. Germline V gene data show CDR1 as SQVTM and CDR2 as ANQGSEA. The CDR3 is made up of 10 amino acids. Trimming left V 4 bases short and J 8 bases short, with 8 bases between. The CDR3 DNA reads TGCAGCGTTGGGGCTATGGGCTACACCTTC. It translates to CSVGAMGYTF.

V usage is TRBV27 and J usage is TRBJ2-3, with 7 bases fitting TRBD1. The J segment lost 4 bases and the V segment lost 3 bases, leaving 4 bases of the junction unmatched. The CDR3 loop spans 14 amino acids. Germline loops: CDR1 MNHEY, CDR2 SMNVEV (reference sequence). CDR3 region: CASSFLGQADTQYF. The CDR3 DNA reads TGTGCCAGCAGTTTCCTCGGACAGGCAGATACGCAGTATTTT.

DNA of the CDR3: TGTGCCTGGACTAGCGGCTACGAGCAGTACGTC. This codes for CAWTSGYEQYV. This chain links TRBV30 with TRBJ2-7; TRBD2 agrees at 7 bases. Trimming cost V 4 bases and J 3 bases; bases outside gene matches: 0. The CDR3 has 11 residues. The V gene's germline CDR1 is GTSNPN and CDR2 SVGIG (reference sequence).

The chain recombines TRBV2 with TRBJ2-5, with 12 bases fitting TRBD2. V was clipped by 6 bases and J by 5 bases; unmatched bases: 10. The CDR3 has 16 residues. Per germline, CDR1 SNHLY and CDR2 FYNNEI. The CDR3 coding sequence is TGTGCCAGCAGGCCCGGACTAGCGGGATTCACTGAGACCCAGTACTTC. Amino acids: CASRPGLAGFTETQYF. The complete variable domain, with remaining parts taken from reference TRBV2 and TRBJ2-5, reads EPEVTQTPSHQVTQMGQEVILRCVPISNHLYFYWYRQILGQKVEFLVSFYNNEISEKSEIFDDQFSVERPDGSNFTLKIRSTKLEDSAMYFCASRPGLAGFTETQYFGPGTRLLVL.

The CDR3 sequence: CASRPSGGTSGLNEQFF. The CDR3, as DNA: TGTGCCAGCAGACCAAGTGGTGGGACTAGCGGACTCAATGAGCAGTTCTTC. This chain uses TRBV2 with TRBJ2-1, with 11 bases that match TRBD2. Germline V gives CDR1 SNHLY, CDR2 FYNNEI. Germline trimming cut 6 bases from V and 6 bases from J; bases unmatched to any gene: 13. This CDR3 comprises 17 residues. The full variable domain, completed using reference TRBV2 and TRBJ2-1, is EPEVTQTPSHQVTQMGQEVILRCVPISNHLYFYWYRQILGQKVEFLVSFYNNEISEKSEIFDDQFSVERPDGSNFTLKIRSTKLEDSAMYFCASRPSGGTSGLNEQFFGPGTRLTVL.

The CDR3 loop reads CASSYQNYGYTF. The CDR3 DNA follows: TGTGCCAGCAGCTACCAGAACTATGGCTACACCTTC. The chain employs TRBV7-2 and TRBJ1-2; D remains unclear. Germline loops: CDR1 SGHTA, CDR2 FQGNSA. With 4 bases removed from V and 2 bases from J, the gap between germline ends came to 5 bases. The CDR3 has 12 amino acids.

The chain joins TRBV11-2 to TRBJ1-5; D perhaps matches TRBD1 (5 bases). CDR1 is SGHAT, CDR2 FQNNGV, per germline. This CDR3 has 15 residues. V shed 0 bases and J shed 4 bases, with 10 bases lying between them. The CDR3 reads CASSLDAKGNQPQHF. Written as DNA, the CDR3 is TGTGCCAGCAGCTTAGATGCCAAGGGGAATCAGCCCCAGCATTTT.

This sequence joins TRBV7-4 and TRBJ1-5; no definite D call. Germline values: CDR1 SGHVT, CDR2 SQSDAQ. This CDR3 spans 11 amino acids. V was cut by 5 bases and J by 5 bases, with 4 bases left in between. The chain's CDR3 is CASSLHQPQHF. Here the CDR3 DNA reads TGTGCCAGCAGCCTACATCAGCCCCAGCATTTT.

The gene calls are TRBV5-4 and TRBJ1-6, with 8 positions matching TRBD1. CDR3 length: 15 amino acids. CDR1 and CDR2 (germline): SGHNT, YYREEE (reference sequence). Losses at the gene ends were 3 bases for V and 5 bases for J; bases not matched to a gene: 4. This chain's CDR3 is CASSWRQGNNSPLHF. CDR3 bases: TGTGCCAGCAGCTGGCGACAGGGGAATAATTCACCCCTCCACTTT.

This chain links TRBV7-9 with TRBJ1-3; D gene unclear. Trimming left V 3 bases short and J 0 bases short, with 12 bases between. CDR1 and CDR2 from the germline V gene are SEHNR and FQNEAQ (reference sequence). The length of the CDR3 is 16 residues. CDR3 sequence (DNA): TGTGCCAGCAGCTTTGACACGGCAGACTCTGGAAACACCATATATTTT. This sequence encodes CASSFDTADSGNTIYF.

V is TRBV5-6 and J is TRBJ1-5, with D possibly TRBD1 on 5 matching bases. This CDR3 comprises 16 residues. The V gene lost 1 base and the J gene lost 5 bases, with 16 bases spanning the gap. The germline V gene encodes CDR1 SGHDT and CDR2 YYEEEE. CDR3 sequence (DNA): TGTGCCAGCAGCTTGCTCGGACAATCAAGGGATCAGCCCCAGCATTTT. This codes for CASSLLGQSRDQPQHF.

The CDR3 protein is CATSDPNPGLTRPDTQYF. The DNA of the CDR3 is TGTGCCACCAGTGATCCCAACCCTGGACTCACGAGGCCAGATACGCAGTATTTT. J is TRBJ2-3 and V is TRBV24-1; possible D gene TRBD2, 5 bases. There are 18 residues in the CDR3. CDR1 and CDR2 from the germline V gene are KGHDR and SFDVKD. Trimming shortened V by 3 bases and J by 4 bases, and 22 bases separated the two germline ends.